A single count supports the clone carrying this T cell receptor beta chain. Antigen unknown. The table came from immunoSEQ multiplex PCR; TCRdb's copy has only in-frame clones and leaves some out. The repertoire holds about 2.2 million clones, with 85% to 95% as singletons. Germline CDR1 MNHEY, CDR2 SMNVEV (reference sequence). This CDR3 has 14 residues. The ends were cut back, 2 bases at V and 9 bases at J, with 14 bases in the middle. The source of the sample is a study of shared clonotypes between healthy human individuals. Study at large: CD4 naive and CD4 memory each took three plates per donor, while CD8 naive took two and CD8 memory one. Study results and limitations: Among the subsets, naive ones generally showed larger estimated richness than memory ones.

Naive CD8 cells lacked CD45RO and underwent positive selection for CCR7, leaving out terminally differentiated effector memory CD45RA+ cells. Recent vaccinations or acute infections were absent in the healthy HIV-negative adult donors. The V and J genes are TRBV27 and TRBJ2-1; a possible D gene is TRBD1 (6 bases). The source of this sequence is a man between 18 and 35 years old in good health. Some clones in this sample may be carry-over from other donors' samples. The specimen sequenced was naive CD8+ T cells from PBMCs. In DNA form, the CDR3 reads TGTGCCAGCAGTTTACTAGGCAGGGGAAGTGAGCAGTTCTTC. This translates into CASSLLGRGSEQFF.